Following are 30 T cell receptor beta chains from one sample sequenced in a study of neurological immune-mediated disorders. One entry per CDR3 protein, called by TCRdb with MiXCR from the 5' RACE reads. Counted here are more than 75,000 distinct CDR3 sequences, about 4.3% occurring once; the ten biggest clones make up approximately 5.8%. Time point defined: longitudinal time-point 3. The sequenced sample was PBMCs. These receptor sequences come from a woman aged 60-75 years with multiple sclerosis.

This clonotype appeared many times. This rearrangement joins TRBV11-2 to TRBJ1-6; D uncertain. Germline V gene sequence: CDR1 SGHAT, CDR2 FQNNGV. The CDR3 runs to 15 residues. Trimming left V 1 base short and J 7 bases short, with 11 bases between. For the CDR3, the DNA is TGTGCCAGCAGCTTAGTTCGACACTACAATTCACCCCTCCACTTT. Residues: CASSLVRHYNSPLHF.

Many counts were recorded for this clonotype. CDR3 nucleotide sequence: TGCAGTGCCCAAGGAGGGGGCAGACAGGGGGGACCTGCGAACACCGGGGAGCTGTTTTTT. Translated, it gives CSAQGGGRQGGPANTGELFF. This chain uses TRBV20-1 with TRBJ2-2; TRBD1 matches 9 bases. The trim removed 6 bases at V and 0 bases at J, leaving 20 bases unmatched. Germline CDR1 reads DFQATT; CDR2 reads SNEGSKA (reference sequence). This CDR3 contains 20 residues.

This clonotype was seen ten or more times. V and J are TRBV5-1 and TRBJ2-1; 14 bases map to TRBD2. With V trimmed by 4 bases and J by 6 bases, 9 bases remained unmatched. The germline V gene has CDR1 SGHRS and CDR2 YFSETQ. The length of the CDR3 is 17 residues. The CDR3 loop is CASSRPATSGGANEQFF. DNA for the CDR3: TGCGCCAGCAGCCGGCCGGCGACTAGCGGGGGGGCCAATGAGCAGTTCTTC.

This clonotype was counted at least ten times. For the CDR3, the DNA is TGTGCCAGCAGCCAAGATCCCTTAACAGGGCGTTACTCCTACGAGCAGTACTTC. Translation: CASSQDPLTGRYSYEQYF. The V gene is TRBV3-1, the J gene TRBJ2-7, with a tentative D call TRBD1 (6 bases). Trimming cost V 0 bases and J 0 bases, with 18 bases left between them. The CDR3 runs to 18 residues. CDR1 is LGHDT, CDR2 YNNKEL, per germline (reference sequence).

This clonotype was detected ten times or more. The rearrangement links TRBV7-2 to TRBJ1-5; weak D call: TRBD1 (5 bases). Trimming cost V 7 bases and J 4 bases, with 11 bases left between them. Looked up from germline, CDR1 is SGHTA and CDR2 is FQGNSA. The CDR3 runs 13 residues. The CDR3 is CASNQGMNQPQHF. DNA for the CDR3: TGTGCCAGCAATCAGGGAATGAATCAGCCCCAGCATTTT. Together with reference TRBV7-2 and TRBJ1-5, the CDR3 gives the full variable domain: GAGVSQSPSNKVTEKGKDVELRCDPISGHTALYWYRQSLGQGLEFLIYFQGNSAPDKSGLPSDRFSAERTGGSVSTLTIQRTQQEDSAVYLCASNQGMNQPQHFGDGTRLSIL.

This clonotype was seen repeatedly, ten times or more. The chain links TRBV7-7 to TRBJ2-1; TRBD1 or TRBD2 may be the D gene (6 bases each). The CDR3 is 15 amino acids. Germline values: CDR1 SSHAT, CDR2 FNYEAQ (reference sequence). V lost 0 bases and J lost 5, with 11 bases in between. The CDR3 is CASSLAGGRHNEQFF. The DNA of the CDR3 is TGTGCCAGCAGCTTAGCGGGGGGCAGGCACAATGAGCAGTTCTTC.

This clonotype was recorded many times. The chain recombines TRBV12-5 with TRBJ1-1; D gene unclear. The CDR3 is made up of 15 amino acids. The V and J ends lost 0 bases and 1 base respectively, with 9 bases between them. Germline V lookup: CDR1 LGHNT, CDR2 FRNRAP. The DNA of the CDR3 is TGTGCTAGTGGTTTGGTTGGTAGAGCGAACACTGAAGCTTTCTTT. The encoded protein is CASGLVGRANTEAFF.

This clonotype was counted many times. V gene TRBV6-5 combines with J gene TRBJ2-3; TRBD1 agrees at 7 bases. CDR1 and CDR2 from the germline V gene are MNHEY and SVGAGI. V lost 6 bases and J lost 0; bases outside the gene matches: 3. CDR3 size: 14 residues. The CDR3 DNA reads TGTGCCAGCAGGCCGGGACAGAGCACAGATACGCAGTATTTT. It encodes CASRPGQSTDTQYF.

This clonotype has ten or more counts. The V and J genes are TRBV6-6 and TRBJ1-3, with TRBD1 matching over 7 bases. J was trimmed by 3 bases and V by 6 bases; bases with no gene match: 11. Germline CDR1 is MNHNY and CDR2 is SVGAGI (reference sequence). The CDR3 runs 16 residues. The CDR3 region is CASRRPAGGSGNTIYF. The DNA for the CDR3 is TGTGCCAGCAGACGACCGGCAGGGGGTAGTGGAAACACCATATATTTT.

The table lists this clonotype with many counts. The V and J genes are TRBV5-1 and TRBJ2-1; D possibly uses TRBD1 or TRBD2 (5 bases each). The V gene's germline CDR1 is SGHRS and CDR2 YFSETQ. Trimming removed 0 bases from V and 5 bases from J, with 15 bases in between. This CDR3 has 16 residues. CDR3 nucleotide sequence: TGCGCCAGCAGCTTGGTTTCCCGACGGGGCAACAATGAGCAGTTCTTC. It translates to CASSLVSRRGNNEQFF.

This clonotype was seen ten or more times. The J gene is TRBJ2-7, the V gene TRBV5-6; 10 bases are shared with TRBD1. Losses at the gene ends were 5 bases for V and 0 bases for J; bases not matched to a gene: 2. The CDR3 contains 14 residues. Germline V gene lookup returns CDR1 SGHDT and CDR2 YYEEEE. The CDR3 coding sequence is TGTGCCAGCAGGAGGACAGGGGGCTCCTACGAGCAGTACTTC. Its protein is CASRRTGGSYEQYF.

This clonotype occurred many times. The chain employs TRBV28 and TRBJ2-2; D gene unclear. V was clipped by 1 base and J by 0 bases, with 6 bases between them. This CDR3 has 15 residues. Germline CDR1 and CDR2: MDHEN and SYDVKM. The chain's CDR3 is CASSLFGANTGELFF. CDR3 DNA sequence: TGTGCCAGCAGTTTATTCGGCGCGAACACCGGGGAGCTGTTTTTT.

This clonotype was counted at least ten times. The chain is built from TRBV5-1 and TRBJ2-3; 11 nucleotides match TRBD1. After removal of 4 bases from V and 5 bases from J, the junction contained 6 bases not matched to a gene. The CDR3 spans 15 residues. CDR1 and CDR2 (germline): SGHRS, YFSETQ. CDR3 protein: CASSLGTGGRDTQYF. The CDR3 DNA sequence: TGCGCCAGCAGCCTCGGGACAGGGGGGAGAGATACGCAGTATTTT.

This clonotype was recorded many times. One end of the junction does not line up with germline, which may come from a read error. The chain combines TRBV7-7 with TRBJ2-5, with 12 bases lining up with TRBD1. The CDR3 has 15 amino acids. Germline V gene data show CDR1 as SSHAT and CDR2 as FNYEAQ (reference sequence). In nucleotides, the CDR3 is TGTGCTAGCAGCTTGGGACAGGGGGCCACCGGGACCCAGTACTTC. It codes for CASSLGQGATGTQYF.

This clonotype was picked up many times. The gene calls are TRBV5-1 and TRBJ1-6, with D unresolved. The V end was cut by 0 bases, the J end by 6 bases, with 13 bases between. In germline, CDR1 is SGHRS, CDR2 YFSETQ. This CDR3 region has 16 residues. The CDR3 here is CASSLAEARPNSPLHF. Here the CDR3 DNA reads TGCGCCAGCAGCTTGGCCGAGGCAAGACCTAATTCACCCCTCCACTTT.

This clonotype was seen many times. The gene calls are TRBV9 and TRBJ2-3; 7 bases fit TRBD1. This CDR3 has 15 residues. V was pared by 4 bases and J by 0 bases, with 5 bases of the junction left unmatched. Germline CDR1 and CDR2: SGDLS and YYNGEE. CDR3 protein: CASSTPTGSTDTQYF. DNA of the CDR3: TGTGCCAGCAGCACCCCGACAGGGAGCACAGATACGCAGTATTTT.

This clonotype was counted ten times or more. The V call is TRBV12-3 or TRBV12-4, the J call TRBJ2-3, with a possible D match to TRBD2 (5 bases). Trimming removed 3 bases at V and 0 bases at J, with 7 bases between. CDR3 length: 14 residues. The CDR3 sequence: CASSFGLSTDTQYF. DNA of the CDR3: TGTGCCAGCAGTTTCGGACTCAGCACAGATACGCAGTATTTT.

This clonotype is medium-sized (0.01 to 0.1%) in the sample. The genes are TRBV20-1 and TRBJ1-1; D is unresolved. Looked up from germline, CDR1 is DFQATT and CDR2 is SNEGSKA (reference sequence). Trimming left V 5 bases short and J 7 bases short, with 11 bases between. This CDR3 comprises 11 residues. CDR3 sequence reads: CSARPELEAFF. CDR3 nucleotides: TGCAGTGCTCGTCCGGAACTTGAAGCTTTCTTT.

This clonotype has a count of ten or more. The chain carries TRBV5-1 and TRBJ1-2; D is unclear. The CDR3 runs to 13 residues. V lost 0 bases to trimming and J lost 2 bases, with 5 bases between them. Germline CDR1 reads SGHRS; CDR2 reads YFSETQ. The CDR3 sequence: CASSLGQNYGYTF. The DNA of the CDR3 is TGCGCCAGCAGCTTGGGTCAGAACTATGGCTACACCTTC. Using reference TRBV5-1 and TRBJ1-2 for the parts outside the CDR3, the full variable domain is KAGVTQTPRYLIKTRGQQVTLSCSPISGHRSVSWYQQTPGQGLQFLFEYFSETQRNKGNFPGRFSGRQFSNSRSEMNVSTLELGDSALYLCASSLGQNYGYTFGSGTRLTVV.

In this sample, this clonotype turned up many times. This chain uses TRBV5-6 with TRBJ1-5; possible D gene TRBD1, 6 bases. Germline V CDR1 and CDR2: SGHDT, YYEEEE. V lost 3 bases and J 4 bases, leaving 11 bases between the germline ends. The CDR3 consists of 14 residues. This chain's CDR3 is CASSSRGANQPQHF. The CDR3 nucleotides are TGTGCCAGCAGCTCGAGGGGGGCGAATCAGCCCCAGCATTTT. Looking up the rest from reference TRBV5-6 and TRBJ1-5 gives the full variable domain: DAGVTQSPTHLIKTRGQQVTLRCSPKSGHDTVSWYQQALGQGPQFIFQYYEEEERQRGNFPDRFSGHQFPNYSSELNVNALLLGDSALYLCASSSRGANQPQHFGDGTRLSIL.

This clonotype was recorded at least ten times. The chain is built from TRBV6-5 and TRBJ2-7, with D possibly TRBD1 on 5 matching bases. Deletions cut 5 bases from V and 0 bases from J, with 14 bases between. Germline CDR1 and CDR2: MNHEY and SVGAGI. The CDR3 is 15 residues long. The CDR3 DNA reads TGTGCCAGCAGTCCCCTGACAGATTCCTCCTACGAGCAGTACTTC. It yields the protein CASSPLTDSSYEQYF.

This clonotype was recorded at least ten times. The chain uses TRBV7-2 and TRBJ1-2; D remains ambiguous. Germline V gene sequence: CDR1 SGHTA, CDR2 FQGNSA. Trimming removed 6 bases at V and 8 bases at J, with 19 bases between. The CDR3 is made up of 14 amino acids. The CDR3 sequence: CASRRGASIRGYTF. For the CDR3, the DNA is TGTGCCAGCAGGCGGGGAGCCTCTATTCGGGGCTACACCTTC.

This clonotype appeared many times. The rearrangement uses TRBV6-5 and TRBJ2-7; 11 nucleotides match TRBD2. The length of the CDR3 is 15 residues. J gave up 4 bases and V 1 base, and 3 bases lay outside the gene matches. Germline CDR1 is MNHEY and CDR2 is SVGAGI. CDR3 sequence: CASSYLAGGQYEQYF. Written as DNA, the CDR3 is TGTGCCAGCAGTTACTTAGCGGGGGGGCAATACGAGCAGTACTTC.

This clonotype came up many times. The rearrangement uses TRBV4-1 and TRBJ2-3; TRBD2 matches 11 bases. The CDR3 runs 17 residues. In germline, CDR1 is MGHRA, CDR2 YSYEKL. Trimming at V came to 0 bases and at J to 1 base, leaving 3 bases not matched to a gene. The CDR3 is CASSQDLLAGGTDTQYF. In nucleotides, the CDR3 is TGCGCCAGCAGCCAAGACCTACTAGCGGGAGGCACAGATACGCAGTATTTT.

There are many counts of this clonotype. The V call is TRBV5-1, the J call TRBJ1-4, with 9 bases fitting TRBD1. This CDR3 contains 14 residues. V dropped 3 bases and J dropped 8; count of bases not matched to a gene: 5. CDR1 and CDR2 from the germline V gene are SGHRS and YFSETQ. DNA for the CDR3: TGCGCCAGCAGCTCGACAGGGGGTCGAGAAAAACTGTTTTTT. Translated, it gives CASSSTGGREKLFF.

In its sample, this clonotype was seen many times. The chain recombines TRBV28 with TRBJ2-4, with 7 bases fitting TRBD1. With 7 bases clipped from V and 1 base from J, the junction kept 7 bases outside the gene matches. The CDR3 covers 15 residues. Germline V gives CDR1 MDHEN, CDR2 SYDVKM. The CDR3 region has the DNA TGTGCCAGCATTCCTGCACAGGGGGCCAAAAACATTCAGTACTTC. This sequence encodes CASIPAQGAKNIQYF.

The sample holds many counts of this clonotype. The genes are TRBV18 and TRBJ1-5, with no clear D. The V end was cut by 9 bases, the J end by 7 bases, with 16 bases between. The CDR3 sequence is 13 residues long. Germline assignment: CDR1 KGHSH and CDR2 LQKENI. The CDR3 reads CASSSGEEQPQHF. For the CDR3, the DNA is TGTGCCAGTTCGAGCGGGGAGGAACAGCCCCAGCATTTT.

In its sample, this clonotype was seen many times. The chain carries TRBV10-3 and TRBJ2-5; TRBD2 aligns across 14 bases. Trimming at V came to 0 bases and at J to 0 bases, leaving 9 bases not matched to a gene. The germline V gene encodes CDR1 ENHRY and CDR2 SYGVKD. This CDR3 region has 20 residues. The CDR3 DNA follows: TGTGCCATCAGTGAGTCGTTGGGGACTAGCGGGGGAGAGTACCAAGAGACCCAGTACTTC. Residues: CAISESLGTSGGEYQETQYF.

This clonotype was recorded many times. J is TRBJ2-7 and V is TRBV7-2, with D hard to call. Germline V gene data show CDR1 as SGHTA and CDR2 as FQGNSA. Deletions cut 3 bases from V and 2 bases from J, with 5 bases between. The CDR3 covers 12 residues. In nucleotides, the CDR3 is TGTGCCAGCAGCTTCACAGCCTACGAGCAGTACTTC. Its translation is CASSFTAYEQYF.

Ten or more counts support this clonotype. The rearrangement joins TRBV12-3 or TRBV12-4 to TRBJ1-6; no firm D call. This CDR3 spans 15 amino acids. V was trimmed by 6 bases and J by 6 bases, leaving 15 bases between them. The CDR3 region has the DNA TGTGCCAGCAGCCCTTCAGTGGTGCGTAATTCACCCCTCCACTTT. It encodes CASSPSVVRNSPLHF.